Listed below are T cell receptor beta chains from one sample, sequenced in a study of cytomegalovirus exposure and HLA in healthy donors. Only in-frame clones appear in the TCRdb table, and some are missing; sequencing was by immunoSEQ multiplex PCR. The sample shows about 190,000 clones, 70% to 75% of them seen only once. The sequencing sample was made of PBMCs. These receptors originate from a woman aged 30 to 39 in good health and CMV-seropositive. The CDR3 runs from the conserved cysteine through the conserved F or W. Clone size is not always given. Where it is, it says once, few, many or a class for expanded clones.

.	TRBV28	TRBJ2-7	CASSLYGGGRGIYSYEQYF
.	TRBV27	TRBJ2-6	CASSLVSGTEFSGANVLTF
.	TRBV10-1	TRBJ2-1	CASSEWDSGITSNEQFF
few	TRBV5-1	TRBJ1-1	CASSLAPEDTEAFF
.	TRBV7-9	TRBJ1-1	CASSPAPQNTEAFF
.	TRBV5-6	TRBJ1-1	CASSLIMNTEAFF
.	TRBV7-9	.	CSSSSPGLASYEQYF
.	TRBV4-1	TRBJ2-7	CASSQEASYEQYF
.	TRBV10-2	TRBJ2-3	CASRREGADTQYF
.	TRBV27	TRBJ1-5	CASSLSWGANQPQHF
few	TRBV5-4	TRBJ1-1	CASSLGWTAAMNTEAFF
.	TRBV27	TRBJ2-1	CASSFGNRDPYNEQFF
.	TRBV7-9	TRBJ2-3	CASSLGQGPDTQYF
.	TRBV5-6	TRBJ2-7	CASSSTGAPEEQYF